This T cell receptor (beta chain) stems from a study of post-analysis software for immune sequencing data. Whole-study results and caveats: Patients carried several TRBV segments more frequently than controls did, and TRBV5-6, TRBV5-1 and TRBV20-1 were among them.

A note on this clonotype: The antigen is undetermined.

The CDR3 runs 16 residues. Per the germline V gene, CDR1 is SGHTA and CDR2 is FQGNSA. Trimming left V 3 bases short and J 4 bases short, with 18 bases between. Built from TCR beta cDNA, the libraries had unique molecular identifiers in them. MiXCR was run by TCRdb on the PCR reads, yielding one entry per CDR3 protein. The table lists approximately 730,000 distinct CDR3 sequences, 46% of them singletons. The sequence was collected from a girl between 5 and 17 years old with multiple sclerosis. The chain employs TRBV7-2 and TRBJ2-5, with D possibly being TRBD1 (6 bases). Sequencing input: blood. CDR3 in amino acids: CASSFRAAGVGETQYF. In DNA, the CDR3 is TGTGCCAGCAGCTTTCGGGCGGCAGGGGTGGGAGAGACCCAGTACTTC.